These 7 T cell receptor beta chains were all obtained from the same sample, sequenced in a study of blood T cell repertoires in COVID-19. TCRdb keeps only in-frame clones here, not all; method: immunoSEQ multiplex PCR. The table lists around 130,000 clones, approximately 86% of them singletons, with around 2.3% in the top ten. Sequenced: PBMCs or T cells enriched from blood (not recorded which). These receptors came from a woman between 45 and 60 years old who had recovered from COVID-19.

This sequence joins TRBV7-2 and TRBJ2-5, with D possibly matching TRBD2 (7 bases). V was shortened by 2 bases and J by 4 bases, with 14 bases between the two germline ends. In germline, CDR1 is SGHTA, CDR2 FQGNSA. CDR3 length equals 15 residues. In DNA, the CDR3 is TGTGCCAGCAGCTTATGGGGGGGCCTGTTAGAGACCCAGTACTTC. Translated: CASSLWGGLLETQYF. The complete variable domain, with remaining parts taken from reference TRBV7-2 and TRBJ2-5, reads GAGVSQSPSNKVTEKGKDVELRCDPISGHTALYWYRQSLGQGLEFLIYFQGNSAPDKSGLPSDRFSAERTGGSVSTLTIQRTQQEDSAVYLCASSLWGGLLETQYFGPGTRLLVL.

This chain connects TRBV19 to TRBJ2-5; D is unresolved. The CDR3 covers 14 residues. V gave up 3 bases and J gave up 5 bases, with 13 bases separating them. Germline V lookup: CDR1 LNHDA, CDR2 SQIVND (reference sequence). This CDR3 reads CASSIPARRETQYF. As DNA, the CDR3 is TGTGCCAGTAGTATTCCGGCCCGGCGGGAGACCCAGTACTTC.

The chain has TRBV7-2 and TRBJ2-5, with 14 bases fitting TRBD2. The V and J ends lost 5 bases and 1 base, in that order; junction bases with no gene match: 3. Germline lookup yields CDR1 SGHTA and CDR2 FQGNSA. This CDR3 is built from 16 residues. The CDR3 nucleotides are TGTGCCAGCAGCCTAGGGACTAGCGGGGGCCAAGAGACCCAGTACTTC. Its translation: CASSLGTSGGQETQYF.

V and J are TRBV9 and TRBJ1-1, with D unresolved. Germline assignment: CDR1 SGDLS and CDR2 YYNGEE. Trimming cost V 0 bases and J 1 base, with 10 bases left between them. The CDR3 totals 15 residues. This CDR3 is CASSVAGGGNTEAFF. The CDR3 DNA reads as TGTGCCAGCAGCGTAGCTGGAGGCGGGAACACTGAAGCTTTCTTT.

This clone occurred a few times. The chain joins TRBV5-5 to TRBJ2-7; weak D call: TRBD1 (5 bases). CDR3 length: 15 amino acids. In germline, CDR1 is SGHKS, CDR2 YYEKEE (reference sequence). V was shortened by 0 bases and J by 0 bases, with 10 bases between the two germline ends. CDR3 region: CASSLGGDSSYEQYF. The CDR3 DNA follows: TGTGCCAGCAGCTTGGGGGGCGACAGCTCCTACGAGCAGTACTTC.

CDR3 residues: CASSLAGGRNEQFF. Here the CDR3 DNA reads TGTGCCAGCAGCTTGGCAGGGGGCAGGAATGAGCAGTTCTTC. The chain has TRBV5-4 and TRBJ2-1; TRBD1 aligns across 8 bases. CDR3 size: 14 residues. Germline V lookup: CDR1 SGHNT, CDR2 YYREEE (reference sequence). V lost 0 bases and J lost 7; bases outside the gene matches: 3.

The chain employs TRBV27 and TRBJ1-5; a possible D gene is TRBD1 (5 bases). V was clipped by 5 bases and J by 7 bases, with 18 bases between them. There are 15 residues in the CDR3. The germline V gene encodes CDR1 MNHEY and CDR2 SMNVEV (reference sequence). The CDR3 DNA reads as TGTGCCAGCAGTCTGGAACAGGACTATTTCCAGCCCCAGCATTTT. This codes for CASSLEQDYFQPQHF.